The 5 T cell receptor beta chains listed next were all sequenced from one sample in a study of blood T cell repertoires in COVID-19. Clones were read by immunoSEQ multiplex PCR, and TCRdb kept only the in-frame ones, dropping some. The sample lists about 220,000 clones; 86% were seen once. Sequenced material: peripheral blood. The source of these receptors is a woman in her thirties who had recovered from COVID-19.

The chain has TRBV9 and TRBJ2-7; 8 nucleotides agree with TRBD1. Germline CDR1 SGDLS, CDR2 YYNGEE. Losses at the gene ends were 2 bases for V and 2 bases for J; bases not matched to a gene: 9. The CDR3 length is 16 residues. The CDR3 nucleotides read TGTGCCAGCAGCGTCGGTGGGACAGGATTAACCTACGAGCAGTACTTC. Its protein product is CASSVGGTGLTYEQYF.

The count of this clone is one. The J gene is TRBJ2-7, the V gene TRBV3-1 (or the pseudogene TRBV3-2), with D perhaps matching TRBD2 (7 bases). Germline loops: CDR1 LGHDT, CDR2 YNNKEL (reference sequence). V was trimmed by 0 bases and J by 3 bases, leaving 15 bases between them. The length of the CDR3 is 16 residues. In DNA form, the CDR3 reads TGTGCCAGCAGCCAAGATGGAGGGGGGGGCCGCTACGAGCAGTACTTC. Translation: CASSQDGGGGRYEQYF.

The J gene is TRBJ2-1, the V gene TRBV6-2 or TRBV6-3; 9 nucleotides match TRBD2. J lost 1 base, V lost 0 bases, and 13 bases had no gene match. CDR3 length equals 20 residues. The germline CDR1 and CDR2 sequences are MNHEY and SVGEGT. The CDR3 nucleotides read TGTGCCAGCAGTTACTCGATTTTAGCGGGGGCCCCAGGTTCCTACAATGAGCAGTTCTTC. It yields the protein CASSYSILAGAPGSYNEQFF.

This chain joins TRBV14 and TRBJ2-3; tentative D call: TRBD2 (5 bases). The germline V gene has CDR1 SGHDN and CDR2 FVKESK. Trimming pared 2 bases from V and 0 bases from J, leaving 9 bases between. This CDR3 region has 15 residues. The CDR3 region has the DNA TGTGCCAGCAGCCAAAGCGGTCTCAGCACAGATACGCAGTATTTT. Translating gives CASSQSGLSTDTQYF. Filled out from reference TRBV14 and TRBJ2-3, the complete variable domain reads EAGVTQFPSHSVIEKGQTVTLRCDPISGHDNLYWYRRVMGKEIKFLLHFVKESKQDESGMPNNRFLAERTGGTYSTLKVQPAELEDSGVYFCASSQSGLSTDTQYFGPGTRLTVL.

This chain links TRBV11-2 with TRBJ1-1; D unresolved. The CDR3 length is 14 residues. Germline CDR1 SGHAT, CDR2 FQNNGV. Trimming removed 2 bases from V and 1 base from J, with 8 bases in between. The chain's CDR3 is CASSLNPENTEAFF. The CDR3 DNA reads TGTGCCAGCAGCTTAAATCCAGAGAACACTGAAGCTTTCTTT.